Following are 2 T cell receptor beta chains from one sample sequenced in a study of blood T cell repertoires in COVID-19 (TCRdb year 2020). Library method: the immunoSEQ multiplex PCR assay. What TCRdb holds here is the immuneACCESS table cut down to in-frame rearrangements. Part of the clones is not present; checked against another copy, under half of the missing clones reflect an unresolved V gene, and the others are unexplained. The sample has about 180,000 clones on record, less than 90% of them singletons. Jointly, the top ten make up roughly 7% of the sample. Specimen: PBMCs or T cells enriched from blood (not recorded which). The receptors originated from a woman aged 45-65 years who had recovered from COVID-19.

The chain recombines TRBV3-1 (or the pseudogene TRBV3-2) with TRBJ2-3; the D gene is possibly TRBD2 (5 bases). The CDR3 has 14 residues. Germline lookup yields CDR1 LGHDT and CDR2 YNNKEL (reference sequence). V lost 1 base and J 11 bases, leaving 16 bases between the germline ends. The CDR3 is CASSQGNARAMQYF. In DNA, the CDR3 is TGTGCCAGCAGCCAAGGGAACGCGCGGGCGATGCAGTATTTT.

With regard to this clone: Distinct nucleotide sequences in the sample also encode this CDR3. The chain uses TRBV7-3 and TRBJ2-1; 11 nucleotides match TRBD2. Germline V CDR1 and CDR2: SGHTA, FQGTGA. There are 15 residues in the CDR3. With 4 bases clipped from V and 3 bases from J, the junction kept 2 bases outside the gene matches. The chain's CDR3 is CASSSGLAGYNEQFF. The CDR3 region has the DNA TGTGCCAGCAGCTCCGGACTAGCGGGCTACAATGAGCAGTTCTTC. Together with reference TRBV7-3 and TRBJ2-1, the CDR3 gives the full variable domain: GAGVSQTPSNKVTEKGKYVELRCDPISGHTALYWYRQSLGQGPEFLIYFQGTGAADDSGLPNDRFFAVRPEGSVSTLKIQRTERGDSAVYLCASSSGLAGYNEQFFGPGTRLTVL.